This TCR beta chain was retrieved from a study of cytomegalovirus exposure and HLA in healthy donors. As for the study in general: Early released data comprised some 91 million unique TCRs from HLA-typed donors.

Primers for the PCR totalled 60 Vbeta and 13 Jbeta. Clones were sequenced by immunoSEQ multiplex PCR, and TCRdb holds only the in-frame ones, with some missing. Here the sample spans around 100,000 clones, approximately 76% being singletons. The study, taken as a whole, reports: In a later analysis, TCR beta V- and J-gene trimming was associated with a missense DCLRE1C variant. Productive status was seen about 90% or about 30% of the time for most TCR beta V segments in an earlier analysis.

Germline V gives CDR1 MDHEN, CDR2 SYDVKM. V shed 1 base and J 1 base; nucleotides not matched to a gene: 7. The length of the CDR3 is 17 residues. As concerns this clone: Antigen specificity is unknown.

Sequencing was done on a sample of PBMCs. V is TRBV28 and J is TRBJ1-1, with 9 bases identical to TRBD1. The sequence was collected from a man in his forties in good health and CMV-seronegative. The CDR3 reads CASSLLPGQGSNTEAFF. The CDR3 region has the DNA TGTGCCAGCAGTTTATTACCCGGACAGGGGTCGAACACTGAAGCTTTCTTT.